This T cell receptor (beta chain) was identified during a study of graft-versus-host responses after intestinal transplantation. Turning to the study itself: Multivisceral, liver-intestinal, or isolated intestinal grafts were transplanted into recipients. Anti-thymocyte globulin served as induction for all recipients, who then took tacrolimus and steroids for about 3 years.

Here immunoSEQ multiplex PCR was the method, and the copy in TCRdb shows in-frame clones only, minus some. The data show about 86,000 clones, roughly 90% seen once. The study, taken as a whole, reports: GvH clone levels peaked in circulation, and this peak was associated with early post-transplant HvG declines. GvH clones turned up in recipient marrow; some had shown up first in ileum or blood.

About this clone itself: Its specificity is not known.

From germline, CDR1 is SGHNT and CDR2 YENEEA. V was pared by 1 base and J by 6 bases, with 11 bases between. The CDR3 covers 14 residues. The TCR was taken from a human donor who was the organ donor for an intestinal transplant. The V and J genes are TRBV11-3 and TRBJ2-3, with a tentative D call TRBD1 (5 bases). Specimen: unstimulated CD4+ T cells sorted from spleen or lymph node cells, collected before transplant. CDR3 amino acids: CASSLGRQRDTQYF. In nucleotides, the CDR3 is TGTGCCAGCAGCTTAGGTAGACAGAGGGATACGCAGTATTTT. Full variable domain (outside the CDR3, taken from reference TRBV11-3 and TRBJ2-3): EAGVVQSPRYKIIEKKQPVAFWCNPISGHNTLYWYLQNLGQGPELLIRYENEEAVDDSQLPKDRFSAERLKGVDSTLKIQPAELGDSAVYLCASSLGRQRDTQYFGPGTRLTVL.